This entry concerns a single TCR beta chain. Trimming took 4 bases from V and 2 from J, leaving 12 bases between them. Germline V CDR1 and CDR2: LGHDT, YNNKEL (reference sequence). The CDR3 runs 14 residues. This record comes from a study of blood T cell repertoires in COVID-19. Data came from immunoSEQ multiplex PCR; TCRdb stores just in-frame clones and leaves some out. This table has 400,000 to 450,000 clones, approximately 90% appearing once. This TCR was recovered from a woman in her twenties or thirties with active or convalescent COVID-19. The chain carries TRBV3-1 (or the pseudogene TRBV3-2) and TRBJ2-7; D not resolved. Sequencing used peripheral blood. The CDR3 here is CASSLPGLPYEQYF. The CDR3 DNA is TGTGCCAGCAGCCTACCCGGTCTACCCTACGAGCAGTACTTC.